A single sample gave rise to the 9 T cell receptor beta chains below, sequenced in a study of Ad26.COV2.S vaccination and SARS-CoV-2 variants. This sample's treatment: around 19 received Ad26.COV2.S at low or high dose, single or two shots; about five received placebo; per-sample allocation not given. Sampling was performed 63 days after the first vaccine or placebo injection. Method: immunoSEQ multiplex PCR; TCRdb's copy keeps in-frame clones and lacks some. This sample has roughly 460,000 clones, with about 89% found just once. Material: peripheral blood, obtained in a trial of Ad26.COV2.S vaccine versus placebo. The receptor set was obtained from a person aged 18-60 years who received the Ad26.COV2.S COVID-19 vaccine or a placebo.

There are a few counts of this clone. The chain employs TRBV7-9 and TRBJ1-6; D unresolved. Germline-derived CDR1 and CDR2 are SEHNR and FQNEAQ (reference sequence). The CDR3 length is 16 residues. Trimming stripped 6 bases from V and 8 bases from J, with 20 bases between. Here the CDR3 reads CASRVRREAVDSPLHF. The CDR3 bases are TGTGCCAGCAGAGTAAGAAGGGAGGCGGTAGATTCACCCCTCCACTTT.

The genes are TRBV5-8 and TRBJ2-3; D unclear. The CDR3 contains 11 residues. Germline V gene lookup returns CDR1 SGHTS and CDR2 YDEGEE. V was clipped by 9 bases and J by 2 bases, with 7 bases between them. Written as DNA, the CDR3 is TGTGCCACCCGATACACAGATACGCAGTATTTT. This encodes CATRYTDTQYF. Full variable domain (rest looked up from reference TRBV5-8 and TRBJ2-3): EAGVTQSPTHLIKTRGQQATLRCSPISGHTSVYWYQQALGLGLQFLLWYDEGEERNRGNFPPRFSGRQFPNYSSELNVNALELEDSALYLCATRYTDTQYFGPGTRLTVL.

The J gene is TRBJ2-5, the V gene TRBV19; D gene uncertain. There are 9 residues in the CDR3. The V gene's germline CDR1 is LNHDA and CDR2 SQIVND (reference sequence). The chain's CDR3 is CAPMETQYF. The CDR3 DNA sequence: TGTGCGCCGATGGAGACCCAGTACTTC.

The V and J genes are TRBV6-5 and TRBJ2-5; D is unclear. Germline V lookup: CDR1 MNHEY, CDR2 SVGAGI. The CDR3 has 15 residues. Trimming removed 5 bases from V and 1 base from J, with 14 bases in between. This chain's CDR3 is CASSIGDALQETQYF. The CDR3 nucleotides are TGTGCCAGCAGTATTGGAGACGCACTCCAAGAGACCCAGTACTTC.

The chain links TRBV9 to TRBJ2-1, with 16 bases lining up with TRBD2. This CDR3 comprises 15 residues. Germline CDR1 and CDR2: SGDLS and YYNGEE. Trimming took 4 bases from V and 8 from J; bases not matched to a gene: 3. The CDR3 spells CASSTGTSGRDEQFF. The CDR3 nucleotides are TGTGCCAGCAGCACAGGGACTAGCGGGAGGGATGAGCAGTTCTTC.

This clone was picked up a small number of times. The rearrangement joins TRBV2 to TRBJ1-5; D gene ambiguous. Per germline, CDR1 SNHLY and CDR2 FYNNEI. The ends were cut back, 8 bases at V and 3 bases at J, with 14 bases in the middle. The CDR3 has 14 residues. CDR3 amino acids: CASGPGSANQPQHF. CDR3 DNA sequence: TGTGCCAGCGGCCCCGGGAGTGCCAATCAGCCCCAGCATTTT. Filled out from reference TRBV2 and TRBJ1-5, the complete variable domain reads EPEVTQTPSHQVTQMGQEVILRCVPISNHLYFYWYRQILGQKVEFLVSFYNNEISEKSEIFDDQFSVERPDGSNFTLKIRSTKLEDSAMYFCASGPGSANQPQHFGDGTRLSIL.

This clone was counted once. The CDR3 coding sequence is TGTGCCAGCAGCTTCACAGCTGCTAACTATGGCTACACCTTC. This gives the protein CASSFTAANYGYTF. V and J are TRBV7-9 and TRBJ1-2; no clear D gene. The germline gives CDR1 SEHNR, CDR2 FQNEAQ (reference sequence). With 3 bases removed from V and 0 bases from J, the gap between germline ends came to 8 bases. The CDR3 runs 14 residues.

The table lists this clone with a few counts. CDR3 in amino acids: CASSPGQGTYEQYF. The CDR3 bases are TGTGCCAGCAGCCCGGGACAGGGGACCTACGAGCAGTACTTC. The chain has TRBV4-2 and TRBJ2-7, with 10 positions matching TRBD1. Germline values: CDR1 LGHNA, CDR2 YNFKEQ. The V gene end was trimmed by 4 bases and the J gene end by 2 bases; junction bases not matched to a gene: 2. The CDR3 runs 14 residues.

This clone was seen only once. The J gene is TRBJ1-5, the V gene TRBV2, with 7 bases lining up with TRBD1. Germline CDR1 is SNHLY and CDR2 is FYNNEI. This CDR3 has 15 amino acids. Trimming cost V 11 bases and J 3 bases; bases outside gene matches: 13. The CDR3 DNA reads TGTGCCTCGAGAGGGGCAGGGGGGGACAATCAGCCCCAGCATTTT. Its translation: CASRGAGGDNQPQHF.